This T cell receptor beta chain was recorded in a study of identical twins. CDR1 is SEHNR, CDR2 FQNEAQ, per germline (reference sequence). This CDR3 region has 16 residues. The V gene lost 1 base and the J gene lost 0 bases, with 11 bases spanning the gap. This clonotype was seen a few times. TCRdb independently ran MiXCR on the 5' RACE reads; one entry per CDR3 protein. Among about 530,000 distinct CDR3 sequences listed, 20% to 25% were seen once. Everyone who donated was a healthy Caucasian. These records were also assigned to another study, of yellow fever vaccine responses in identical twins.

This sequence joins TRBV7-9 and TRBJ2-3; possible D gene TRBD1, 6 bases. Material for sequencing was CD4+ T cells sorted from blood. The receptor comes from a woman in her late teens or twenties in good health. The CDR3 DNA reads as TGTGCCAGCAGCTTAGAGGGGACATATAGCACAGATACGCAGTATTTT. Protein: CASSLEGTYSTDTQYF.